The 26 T cell receptor beta chains listed next were all sequenced from one sample in a study of shared clonotypes between healthy human individuals (dated by TCRdb to 2018 to 2021). Library construction relied on the immunoSEQ multiplex PCR assay. TCRdb stores this immuneACCESS table with in-frame sequences only. Part of the clones is absent; in the studies checked, under half of the shortfall reflects unresolved V genes, and no reason is known for the rest. Present in this sample are 450,000 to 500,000 clones, roughly 80% of which were seen just once. In total, the top ten clones hold about 12% of the sample. The sequenced material came from PBMCs. All receptors come from a middle-aged woman in good health. Some clones in this sample may be carry-over from other donors' samples.

The chain uses TRBV28 and TRBJ2-1, with D possibly called TRBD1 or TRBD2 (5 bases each). CDR1 is MDHEN and CDR2 is SYDVKM in the germline V gene. Trimming removed 7 bases from V and 7 bases from J, with 17 bases in between. The CDR3 has 14 amino acids. The CDR3 loop reads CASTRDLGLNEQFF. CDR3 DNA: TGTGCCAGCACCCGGGACCTGGGCCTTAATGAGCAGTTCTTC.

V usage is TRBV30 and J usage is TRBJ2-3; 13 bases align to TRBD2. Germline V gene sequence: CDR1 GTSNPN, CDR2 SVGIG (reference sequence). This CDR3 is 15 amino acids long. V lost 2 bases, J lost 4 bases, and 3 bases stayed unmatched. CDR3 nucleotide sequence: TGTGCCTGGAGTCCACTAGCGGGAGGGTCAGATACGCAGTATTTT. It is translated as CAWSPLAGGSDTQYF.

The rearrangement links TRBV6-1 to TRBJ2-1; D call uncertain. Looked up from germline, CDR1 is MNHNS and CDR2 is SASEGT. The CDR3 loop spans 12 amino acids. The V and J ends lost 4 bases and 6 bases respectively, with 7 bases between them. As DNA, the CDR3 is TGTGCCAGCAGTGCCAGATTCAATGAGCAGTTCTTC. Encoded protein: CASSARFNEQFF.

A word on this clone: A read error may be the cause here, since a much bigger clone is one base away. Other DNA sequences in the sample encode the same CDR3. The rearrangement links TRBV6-1 to TRBJ2-3; 11 positions match TRBD2. CDR1 MNHNS and CDR2 SASEGT come from the germline V gene. There are 16 residues in the CDR3. The CDR3 region has the DNA TGTGCTAGCAGTGCCGGGACTAGCGGATTCACAGATACGCAGTATTTT. The encoded protein is CASSAGTSGFTDTQYF.

This clone occurred once. Other DNA sequences from this sample encode an identical CDR3 as well. The CDR3 coding sequence is TGTGCCTGGAGCCCGGGGGCCCAAGAGACCCAGTACTTC. Amino acids: CAWSPGAQETQYF. The chain employs TRBV30 and TRBJ2-5; either TRBD1 or TRBD2 may fit D (6 bases each). Trimming pared 3 bases from V and 1 base from J, leaving 9 bases between. The germline CDR1 and CDR2 sequences are GTSNPN and SVGIG (reference sequence). This CDR3 has 13 residues.

The chain carries TRBV18 and TRBJ1-3; TRBD1 is a possible D gene (6 bases). From germline, CDR1 is KGHSH and CDR2 LQKENI. V was trimmed by 3 bases and J by 3 bases, leaving 12 bases between them. This CDR3 comprises 15 residues. CDR3 DNA: TGTGCCAGCTCACCGAGACAGGATGTTGGAAACACCATATATTTT. This codes for CASSPRQDVGNTIYF.

The J gene is TRBJ2-7, the V gene TRBV15; no firm D call. CDR1 LNHNV and CDR2 YYDKDF come from the germline V gene (reference sequence). Trimming shortened V by 1 base and J by 0 bases, and 10 bases separated the two germline ends. CDR3 length equals 15 residues. DNA for the CDR3: TGTGCCACCAGCAGAGGGACGAGCAGCTCCTACGAGCAGTACTTC. Its translation: CATSRGTSSSYEQYF.

This clone was picked up one time. This rearrangement joins TRBV28 to TRBJ2-5, with D unclear. Germline loops: CDR1 MDHEN, CDR2 SYDVKM. V shed 6 bases and J shed 2 bases, with 7 bases lying between them. The CDR3 length is 12 residues. CDR3 protein: CASSRGQETQYF. CDR3 in DNA: TGTGCCAGCAGCCGCGGACAAGAGACCCAGTACTTC.

V usage is TRBV11-2 and J usage is TRBJ2-6, with a weak D call TRBD1 (6 bases). There are 15 residues in the CDR3. CDR1 is SGHAT and CDR2 is FQNNGV in the germline V gene. Trimming shortened V by 1 base and J by 2 bases, and 6 bases separated the two germline ends. The DNA of the CDR3 is TGTGCCAGCAGCTTAGGGACAGCTGGGGCCAACGTCCTGACTTTC. Translation gives CASSLGTAGANVLTF.

The CDR3 protein is CASSGLTSGGSYEQYF. Here the CDR3 DNA reads TGTGCCAGCAGTGGACTAACTAGCGGGGGCTCCTACGAGCAGTACTTC. J is TRBJ2-7 and V is TRBV6-1; TRBD2 matches at 11 bases. Trimming cost V 4 bases and J 0 bases; bases outside gene matches: 5. This CDR3 spans 16 amino acids. CDR1 MNHNS and CDR2 SASEGT come from the germline V gene.

The V call is TRBV28, the J call TRBJ2-1, with 8 bases matching TRBD2. From germline, CDR1 is MDHEN and CDR2 SYDVKM. CDR3 length equals 17 residues. Trimming cost V 5 bases and J 7 bases; bases outside gene matches: 16. CDR3 residues: CASSKGGGIVVLNEQFF. The CDR3 bases are TGTGCCAGCAGTAAGGGCGGGGGGATCGTGGTATTGAATGAGCAGTTCTTC.

The chain links TRBV5-1 to TRBJ2-5, with no clear D. V shed 1 base and J shed 3 bases, with 13 bases lying between them. Germline lookup yields CDR1 SGHRS and CDR2 YFSETQ. The CDR3 contains 15 residues. CDR3 sequence: CASSLWPGGEETQYF. CDR3 DNA sequence: TGCGCCAGCAGCTTGTGGCCAGGCGGAGAAGAGACCCAGTACTTC.

This clone has just one count. The chain couples TRBV6-6 to TRBJ2-6; no clear D. Germline CDR1 is MNHNY and CDR2 is SVGAGI (reference sequence). The CDR3 spans 13 residues. The V end lost 6 bases, the J end lost 4 bases, and 7 bases lay between the germline ends. CDR3 DNA sequence: TGTGCCAGCAGCCCCATAGGGGCCAACGTCCTGACTTTC. This codes for CASSPIGANVLTF.

Of note for this clone: Its ends do not fully match the called genes, so a read error is possible. The chain employs TRBV7-3 and TRBJ1-2; D is undetermined. The V gene's germline CDR1 is SGHTA and CDR2 FQGTGA. This CDR3 comprises 16 residues. CDR3 in DNA: TGCGCCAGCAGCCGCTCCGAGTGGGCCCCGCAGGATGGCTACACCTTC. Protein: CASSRSEWAPQDGYTF.

The chain carries TRBV9 and TRBJ1-1; D unresolved. The germline V gene encodes CDR1 SGDLS and CDR2 YYNGEE. CDR3 length: 13 amino acids. The ends were cut back, 6 bases at V and 2 bases at J, with 11 bases in the middle. The CDR3 DNA sequence: TGTGCCAGCACCGCCGGATCAAACACTGAAGCTTTCTTT. Translating gives CASTAGSNTEAFF.

The chain has TRBV7-8 and TRBJ2-1; D unclear. This CDR3 comprises 17 residues. The germline V gene encodes CDR1 SGHVS and CDR2 FQNEAQ. Trimming took off 5 bases at V and 1 base at J, with 18 bases between the two ends. CDR3: CASSAAERRPSYNEQFF. The CDR3 bases are TGTGCCAGCAGCGCTGCGGAACGGCGTCCGTCCTACAATGAGCAGTTCTTC.

The chain combines TRBV19 with TRBJ2-2; TRBD1 or TRBD2 may be the D gene (5 bases each). The CDR3 contains 15 residues. Germline V gene lookup returns CDR1 LNHDA and CDR2 SQIVND (reference sequence). The V gene lost 2 bases and the J gene lost 6 bases, with 13 bases spanning the gap. The CDR3 reads CASSIQDLGAGELFF. Here the CDR3 DNA reads TGTGCCAGTAGTATACAGGACTTGGGGGCCGGGGAGCTGTTTTTT.

The count of this clone is one. The chain recombines TRBV27 with TRBJ2-1, with 7 bases identical to TRBD2. Germline CDR1 is MNHEY and CDR2 is SMNVEV (reference sequence). This CDR3 region has 18 residues. The ends lost 2 bases at V and 6 bases at J; junction bases unmatched: 16. The CDR3 bases are TGTGCCAGCAGTTTACGCTACCGGGACTACCGAGGGAGCAATGAGCAGTTCTTC. It is translated as CASSLRYRDYRGSNEQFF.

This clone was detected once. This likely came from a read error, as a far larger clone is one base away. The chain couples TRBV19 to TRBJ1-1; maybe TRBD1 (6 bases). The CDR3 is 13 residues long. V dropped 8 bases and J dropped 3 bases, with 13 bases sitting between them. Germline-derived CDR1 and CDR2 are LNHDA and SQIVND (reference sequence). The CDR3 is CASQQGLDTEAFF. Here the CDR3 DNA reads TGTGCCAGTCAGCAGGGGTTGGACACTGAAGCTTTCTTT. Filled out from reference TRBV19 and TRBJ1-1, the complete variable domain reads DGGITQSPKYLFRKEGQNVTLSCEQNLNHDAMYWYRQDPGQGLRLIYYSQIVNDFQKGDIAEGYSVSREKKESFPLTVTSAQKNPTAFYLCASQQGLDTEAFFGQGTRLTVV.

The rearrangement links TRBV28 to TRBJ1-5; TRBD1 matches 7 bases. Germline CDR1 and CDR2: MDHEN and SYDVKM. V lost 4 bases, J lost 11 bases, and 2 bases stayed unmatched. This CDR3 spans 11 amino acids. The CDR3 sequence is CASSYRGAQHF. As DNA, the CDR3 is TGTGCCAGCAGTTACAGGGGAGCCCAGCATTTT. The full variable domain, completed using reference TRBV28 and TRBJ1-5, is DVKVTQSSRYLVKRTGEKVFLECVQDMDHENMFWYRQDPGLGLRLIYFSYDVKMKEKGDIPEGYSVSREKKERFSLILESASTNQTSMYLCASSYRGAQHFGDGTRLSIL.

In its sample, this clone was seen many times. At the DNA level, this CDR3 is encoded by other sequences in the same sample as well. The V and J genes are TRBV4-1 and TRBJ2-1; 7 bases align to TRBD2. In germline, CDR1 is MGHRA, CDR2 YSYEKL. V gave up 4 bases and J gave up 12 bases; unmatched junction bases: 9. The CDR3 extends over 13 amino acids. In nucleotides, the CDR3 is TGCGCCAGCAGCCCCTGGGAGGGCGCTCCGCAGTTCTTC. Amino acid sequence: CASSPWEGAPQFF.

The chain uses TRBV18 and TRBJ1-2; TRBD1 aligns across 8 bases. Per the germline V gene, CDR1 is KGHSH and CDR2 is LQKENI. The length of the CDR3 is 14 residues. The V and J ends lost 6 bases and 8 bases, in that order; junction bases with no gene match: 11. CDR3 bases: TGTGCCAGCTCCCCAATCCAGGGGGCGCAAGGCTACACCTTC. This sequence encodes CASSPIQGAQGYTF.

The chain is built from TRBV13 and TRBJ2-2; D perhaps matches TRBD1 (6 bases). The CDR3 has 14 residues. The V end lost 8 bases, the J end lost 0 bases, and 10 bases lay between the germline ends. The germline V gene has CDR1 PRHDT and CDR2 FYEKMQ (reference sequence). The CDR3 loop reads CASGTFANTGELFF. For the CDR3, the DNA is TGTGCCAGCGGGACATTTGCGAACACCGGGGAGCTGTTTTTT.

With regard to this clone: Only one base separates this from a far larger clonotype, so it likely reflects a read error. The V and J genes are TRBV15 and TRBJ1-1; D ambiguous. Germline values: CDR1 LNHNV, CDR2 YYDKDF (reference sequence). This CDR3 contains 16 residues. V dropped 0 bases and J dropped 0 bases, with 11 bases sitting between them. The CDR3 region is CATSREGVALNTEAFF. The CDR3 DNA sequence: TGTGCCACCAGCAGAGAAGGTGTAGCCTTGAACACTGAAGCTTTCTTT.

This clone was picked up a small number of times. V gene TRBV11-2 combines with J gene TRBJ2-2; the match to TRBD2 covers 8 bases. V shed 5 bases and J 0 bases; nucleotides not matched to a gene: 5. The length of the CDR3 is 16 residues. CDR1 SGHAT and CDR2 FQNNGV come from the germline V gene. The DNA of the CDR3 is TGTGCCAGCAGCCCCACTAGCGGATCGAACACCGGGGAGCTGTTTTTT. Protein: CASSPTSGSNTGELFF.

This clone appeared many times. The chain couples TRBV10-2 to TRBJ1-1; D is perhaps TRBD1 (6 bases). Trimming cost V 6 bases and J 4 bases, with 9 bases left between them. CDR3 length: 12 amino acids. CDR1 is WSHSY, CDR2 SAAADI, per germline. The CDR3 bases are TGCGCCAGCAGGGACAGTAGCACTGAAGCTTTCTTT. This gives the protein CASRDSSTEAFF.